These 23 T cell receptor beta chains were all obtained from the same sample, sequenced in a study of blood T cell repertoires in COVID-19. TCRdb's copy holds only in-frame clones and misses some; the assay was immunoSEQ multiplex PCR. Among roughly 250,000 clones listed, about 90% were seen once. The sequencing input was peripheral blood. The receptors here all came from a woman aged 50 to 65 with acute or convalescent COVID-19.

The chain employs TRBV6-5 and TRBJ2-7; D is possibly TRBD1 (6 bases). V shed 7 bases and J shed 3 bases, with 13 bases lying between them. CDR1 and CDR2 (germline): MNHEY, SVGAGI. This CDR3 has 13 residues. The CDR3 DNA follows: TGTGCCAGCAAGACAGGTCACCGCTACGAGCAGTACTTC. This encodes CASKTGHRYEQYF.

The rearrangement uses TRBV9 and TRBJ1-1, with D uncertain. There are 13 residues in the CDR3. Germline CDR1 and CDR2: SGDLS and YYNGEE. Trimming pared 4 bases from V and 1 base from J, leaving 8 bases between. The CDR3 loop reads CASSTEPNTEAFF. CDR3 sequence (DNA): TGTGCCAGCAGCACAGAGCCGAACACTGAAGCTTTCTTT.

This rearrangement joins TRBV14 to TRBJ2-2; 9 nucleotides agree with TRBD1. Germline CDR1 SGHDN, CDR2 FVKESK. Trimming cost V 8 bases and J 2 bases; bases outside gene matches: 6. There are 15 residues in the CDR3. The CDR3 here is CASRRTGENTGELFF. The CDR3 bases are TGTGCCAGCCGCCGGACAGGGGAAAACACCGGGGAGCTGTTTTTT.

V gene TRBV19 combines with J gene TRBJ1-1; D unresolved. The V end was cut by 6 bases, the J end by 2 bases, with 10 bases between. The CDR3 is 13 residues long. Germline loops: CDR1 LNHDA, CDR2 SQIVND (reference sequence). CDR3 bases: TGTGCCAGTAGCGACAATCTTAACACTGAAGCTTTCTTT. Translation: CASSDNLNTEAFF.

The chain uses TRBV28 and TRBJ2-1, with TRBD2 identical over 7 bases. Germline V lookup: CDR1 MDHEN, CDR2 SYDVKM. This CDR3 contains 18 residues. V was pared by 7 bases and J by 6 bases, with 21 bases of the junction left unmatched. In nucleotides, the CDR3 is TGTGCCAGCACCCTCTTAGGGTTGGGGCGGGAGCAAAGCAATGAGCAGTTCTTC. Translation gives CASTLLGLGREQSNEQFF.

This clone was counted once. The gene calls are TRBV16 and TRBJ1-1; TRBD1 might be the D (5 bases). Germline CDR1 KGHSY, CDR2 FQNENV. Trimming cost V 0 bases and J 12 bases, with 17 bases left between them. The CDR3 sequence is 14 residues long. The CDR3, as DNA: TGTGCCAGCAGCCAATCGATGCAGGGTACGTCCCCTTTCTTT. It is translated as CASSQSMQGTSPFF.

The chain uses TRBV6-5 and TRBJ1-4, with D possibly TRBD1 on 5 matching bases. The CDR3 is made up of 15 amino acids. Germline V gives CDR1 MNHEY, CDR2 SVGAGI. V was clipped by 4 bases and J by 0 bases, with 9 bases between them. In DNA, the CDR3 is TGTGCCAGCAGTTGGCAGGGTGCAACTAATGAAAAACTGTTTTTT. Protein sequence: CASSWQGATNEKLFF.

The J gene is TRBJ2-7, the V gene TRBV5-1; 14 positions match TRBD2. The CDR3 length is 16 residues. Germline CDR1 SGHRS, CDR2 YFSETQ. The junction had 5 bases not matched to a gene; V was cut back by 0 bases and J by 6 bases. CDR3 in DNA: TGCGCCAGCAGCTTGGTGGTAGGACTAGCGGGAGGCGAGCAGTACTTC. Translation gives CASSLVVGLAGGEQYF.

The CDR3 protein is CASSLVRGGKGEGYTF. The CDR3 DNA reads TGTGCCAGCAGCTTAGTCCGGGGAGGGAAAGGCGAGGGCTACACCTTC. J is TRBJ1-2 and V is TRBV7-9, with D unclear. Germline V gene sequence: CDR1 SEHNR, CDR2 FQNEAQ (reference sequence). CDR3 length: 16 residues. Trimming pared 1 base from V and 8 bases from J, leaving 20 bases between.

The chain's CDR3 is CASSNREGYTF. CDR3 bases: TGTGCCAGCAGTAACAGGGAGGGCTACACCTTC. The chain employs TRBV28 and TRBJ1-2, with D perhaps matching TRBD1 (6 bases). The CDR3 is made up of 11 amino acids. V lost 5 bases and J 8 bases, leaving 9 bases between the germline ends. Per the germline V gene, CDR1 is MDHEN and CDR2 is SYDVKM.

The V and J genes are TRBV18 and TRBJ1-3; 9 bases are shared with TRBD1. Germline V gene sequence: CDR1 KGHSH, CDR2 LQKENI. The CDR3 runs to 15 residues. The J segment lost 3 bases and the V segment lost 0 bases, leaving 0 bases of the junction unmatched. The CDR3 bases are TGTGCCAGCTCACCACCGGGACAGGGTGGAAACACCATATATTTT. The encoded protein is CASSPPGQGGNTIYF.

The chain is built from TRBV4-1 and TRBJ1-5, with a possible D match to TRBD1 (6 bases). There are 15 residues in the CDR3. The V and J ends lost 0 bases and 9 bases respectively, with 15 bases between them. CDR1 and CDR2 (germline): MGHRA, YSYEKL. CDR3 coding DNA: TGCGCCAGCAGCCAAGACAGGGGCGCGCATCGGCCCCAGCATTTT. Translation: CASSQDRGAHRPQHF.

The V and J genes are TRBV7-9 and TRBJ2-7; TRBD1 agrees at 10 bases. The CDR3 is made up of 14 amino acids. V lost 1 base and J lost 7; bases outside the gene matches: 4. The V gene's germline CDR1 is SEHNR and CDR2 FQNEAQ (reference sequence). Here the CDR3 DNA reads TGTGCCAGCAGCTTAGTGGGACAGGGGAGGGAGCAGTACTTC. This encodes CASSLVGQGREQYF.

The gene calls are TRBV27 and TRBJ2-5, with D perhaps matching TRBD2 (5 bases). The germline V gene has CDR1 MNHEY and CDR2 SMNVEV (reference sequence). There are 13 residues in the CDR3. V lost 3 bases and J 3 bases, leaving 8 bases between the germline ends. The CDR3 coding sequence is TGTGCCAGCAGTTTGGGTAGCGAAGAGACCCAGTACTTC. Encoded protein: CASSLGSEETQYF.

The gene calls are TRBV9 and TRBJ1-2; D is perhaps TRBD1 (5 bases). Germline lookup yields CDR1 SGDLS and CDR2 YYNGEE. V gave up 0 bases and J gave up 8 bases, with 8 bases separating them. The CDR3 contains 12 residues. The DNA of the CDR3 is TGTGCCAGCAGCGTAGGTGCAGGGGGCTACACCTTC. It specifies CASSVGAGGYTF. Looking up the rest from reference TRBV9 and TRBJ1-2 gives the full variable domain: DSGVTQTPKHLITATGQRVTLRCSPRSGDLSVYWYQQSLDQGLQFLIQYYNGEERAKGNILERFSAQQFPDLHSELNLSSLELGDSALYFCASSVGAGGYTFGSGTRLTVV.

This rearrangement joins TRBV7-3 to TRBJ1-1; D might be TRBD1 (5 bases). The ends were cut back, 1 base at V and 1 base at J, with 10 bases in the middle. There are 15 residues in the CDR3. Germline V gene lookup returns CDR1 SGHTA and CDR2 FQGTGA. The CDR3 DNA sequence: TGTGCCAGCAGCTTAATGGGTCAGGGGAACACTGAAGCTTTCTTT. The encoded protein is CASSLMGQGNTEAFF.

This chain uses TRBV28 with TRBJ1-2; D not certain. V lost 6 bases to trimming and J lost 5 bases, with 16 bases between them. The CDR3 is 14 residues long. Germline CDR1 and CDR2: MDHEN and SYDVKM. The CDR3 region is CASSSGAAPYGYTF. DNA for the CDR3: TGTGCCAGCAGCAGCGGAGCAGCCCCTTATGGCTACACCTTC.

The chain joins TRBV18 to TRBJ2-3; TRBD1 matches 12 bases. Trimming at V came to 8 bases and at J to 5 bases, leaving 5 bases not matched to a gene. The CDR3 is 14 amino acids. From germline, CDR1 is KGHSH and CDR2 LQKENI. In DNA form, the CDR3 reads TGTGCCAGCAACCGGGACAGGGGGCAAGATACGCAGTATTTT. Its protein is CASNRDRGQDTQYF.

The chain uses TRBV7-8 and TRBJ1-4, with TRBD1 identical over 7 bases. Germline-derived CDR1 and CDR2 are SGHVS and FQNEAQ. V lost 5 bases to trimming and J lost 3 bases; unmatched junction nucleotides: 3. This CDR3 spans 14 amino acids. CDR3 sequence: CASSVGTANEKLFF. CDR3 sequence (DNA): TGTGCCAGCAGCGTAGGGACAGCTAATGAAAAACTGTTTTTT.

This chain joins TRBV3-1 (or the pseudogene TRBV3-2) and TRBJ2-7; D is perhaps TRBD2 (5 bases). The CDR3 sequence is 14 residues long. Trimming left V 1 base short and J 1 base short, with 8 bases between. Germline assignment: CDR1 LGHDT and CDR2 YNNKEL (reference sequence). The CDR3 reads CASSQGAGSYEQYF. CDR3 nucleotides: TGTGCCAGCAGCCAAGGGGCGGGTTCCTACGAGCAGTACTTC.

This chain connects TRBV24-1 to TRBJ1-1; D perhaps matches TRBD1 (5 bases). The V end lost 7 bases, the J end lost 7 bases, and 12 bases lay between the germline ends. The CDR3 has 12 amino acids. In germline, CDR1 is KGHDR, CDR2 SFDVKD. CDR3 amino acids: CATSQTGLEAFF. In DNA form, the CDR3 reads TGTGCCACCAGCCAGACGGGACTTGAAGCTTTCTTT.

In this sample, this clone turned up once. The V gene is TRBV11-3, the J gene TRBJ2-7; tentatively, D is TRBD2 (5 bases). The CDR3 totals 17 residues. CDR1 and CDR2 (germline): SGHNT, YENEEA. Trimming cost V 0 bases and J 4 bases, with 19 bases left between them. This CDR3 is CASSLECGLATWYEQYF. CDR3 nucleotides: TGTGCCAGCAGCTTAGAATGTGGGCTAGCCACATGGTACGAGCAGTACTTC.

CDR3 sequence reads: CASSGGLAGAETQYF. In DNA form, the CDR3 reads TGTGCCAGCAGTGGGGGGCTAGCGGGAGCTGAGACCCAGTACTTC. This chain joins TRBV28 and TRBJ2-5, with TRBD2 matching over 10 bases. Looked up from germline, CDR1 is MDHEN and CDR2 is SYDVKM. V lost 5 bases, J lost 5 bases, and 8 bases stayed unmatched. This CDR3 spans 15 amino acids.